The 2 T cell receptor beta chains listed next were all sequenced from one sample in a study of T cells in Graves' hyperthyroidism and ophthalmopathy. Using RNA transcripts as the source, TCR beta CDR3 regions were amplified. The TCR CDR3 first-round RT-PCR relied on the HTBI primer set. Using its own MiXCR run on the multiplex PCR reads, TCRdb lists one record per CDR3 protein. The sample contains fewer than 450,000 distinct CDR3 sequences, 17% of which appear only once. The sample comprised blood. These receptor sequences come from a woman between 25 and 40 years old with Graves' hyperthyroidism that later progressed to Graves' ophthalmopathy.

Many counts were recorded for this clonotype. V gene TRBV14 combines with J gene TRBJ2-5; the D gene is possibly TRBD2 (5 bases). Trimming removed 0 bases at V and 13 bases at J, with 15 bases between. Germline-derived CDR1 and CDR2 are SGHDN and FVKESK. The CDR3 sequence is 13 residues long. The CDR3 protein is CASSQDRGRGRYF. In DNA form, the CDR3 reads TGTGCCAGCAGCCAAGATAGAGGGCGCGGTCGGTACTTC. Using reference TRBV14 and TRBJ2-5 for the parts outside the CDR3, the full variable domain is EAGVTQFPSHSVIEKGQTVTLRCDPISGHDNLYWYRRVMGKEIKFLLHFVKESKQDESGMPNNRFLAERTGGTYSTLKVQPAELEDSGVYFCASSQDRGRGRYFGPGTRLLVL.

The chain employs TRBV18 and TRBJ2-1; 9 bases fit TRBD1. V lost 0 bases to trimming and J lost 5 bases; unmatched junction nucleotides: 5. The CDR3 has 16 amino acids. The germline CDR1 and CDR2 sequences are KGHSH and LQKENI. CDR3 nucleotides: TGTGCCAGCTCACCACCGGGACAGGGATCTAACAATGAGCAGTTCTTC. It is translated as CASSPPGQGSNNEQFF.